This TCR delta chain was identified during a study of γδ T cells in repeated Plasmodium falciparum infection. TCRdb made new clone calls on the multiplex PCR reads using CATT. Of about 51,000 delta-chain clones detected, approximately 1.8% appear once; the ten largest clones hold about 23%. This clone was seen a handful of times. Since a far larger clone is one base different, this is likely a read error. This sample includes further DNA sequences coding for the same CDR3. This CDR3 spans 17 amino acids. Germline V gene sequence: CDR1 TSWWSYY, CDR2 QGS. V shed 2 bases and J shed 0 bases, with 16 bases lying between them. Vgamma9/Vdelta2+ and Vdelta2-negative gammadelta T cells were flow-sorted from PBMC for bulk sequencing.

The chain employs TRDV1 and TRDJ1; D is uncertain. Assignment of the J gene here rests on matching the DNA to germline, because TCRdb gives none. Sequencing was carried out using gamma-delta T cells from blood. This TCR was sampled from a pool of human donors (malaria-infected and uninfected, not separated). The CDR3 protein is CALGEVLRTPNTDKLIF. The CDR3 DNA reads TGTGCTCTTGGGGAAGTGCTACGGACCCCTAACACCGATAAACTCATCTTT.